This T cell receptor beta chain was identified in a study of shared clonotypes between healthy human individuals. Germline values: CDR1 SGHKS, CDR2 YYEKEE (reference sequence). The CDR3 contains 13 residues. With 4 bases removed from V and 1 base from J, the gap between germline ends came to 9 bases. In the sorted-subset replicate PCRs, 200 ng DNA, 25,000 to 30,000 T cell genomes, was used. The data were produced by immunoSEQ multiplex PCR, yet TCRdb's version contains in-frame clones alone and is incomplete. The sample has about 2,100,000 clones, 93% seen once; the top ten hold under 2%. CD45RO-negative, CCR7-positively selected cells formed the naive CD8 fraction, excluding terminally differentiated effector memory CD45RA+ cells.

The gene calls are TRBV5-5 and TRBJ2-7, with D perhaps matching TRBD1 or TRBD2 (5 bases each). The sequenced sample was naive CD8+ T cells from PBMCs. The source of this sequence is a man aged 18 to 29 in good health. Some clones in this sample may be carry-over from other donors' samples. The CDR3 DNA sequence: TGTGCCAGCAGCCCGGGACCTTCCTACGAGCAGTACTTC. Translation: CASSPGPSYEQYF.